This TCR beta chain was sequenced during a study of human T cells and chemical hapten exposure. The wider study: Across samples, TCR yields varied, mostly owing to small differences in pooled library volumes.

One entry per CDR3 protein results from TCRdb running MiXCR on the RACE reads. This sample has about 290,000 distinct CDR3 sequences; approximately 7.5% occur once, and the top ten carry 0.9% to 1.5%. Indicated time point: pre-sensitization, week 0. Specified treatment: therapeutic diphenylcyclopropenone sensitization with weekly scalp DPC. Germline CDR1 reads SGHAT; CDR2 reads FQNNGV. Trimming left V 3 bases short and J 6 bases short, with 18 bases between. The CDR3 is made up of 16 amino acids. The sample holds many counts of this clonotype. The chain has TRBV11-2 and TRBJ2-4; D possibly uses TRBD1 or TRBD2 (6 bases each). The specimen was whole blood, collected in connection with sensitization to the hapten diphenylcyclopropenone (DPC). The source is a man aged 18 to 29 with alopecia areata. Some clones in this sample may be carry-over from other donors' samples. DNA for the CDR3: TGTGCCAGCAGCTTGGAGAGGGGGGCTTGGACAAACATTCAGTACTTC. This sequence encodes CASSLERGAWTNIQYF.